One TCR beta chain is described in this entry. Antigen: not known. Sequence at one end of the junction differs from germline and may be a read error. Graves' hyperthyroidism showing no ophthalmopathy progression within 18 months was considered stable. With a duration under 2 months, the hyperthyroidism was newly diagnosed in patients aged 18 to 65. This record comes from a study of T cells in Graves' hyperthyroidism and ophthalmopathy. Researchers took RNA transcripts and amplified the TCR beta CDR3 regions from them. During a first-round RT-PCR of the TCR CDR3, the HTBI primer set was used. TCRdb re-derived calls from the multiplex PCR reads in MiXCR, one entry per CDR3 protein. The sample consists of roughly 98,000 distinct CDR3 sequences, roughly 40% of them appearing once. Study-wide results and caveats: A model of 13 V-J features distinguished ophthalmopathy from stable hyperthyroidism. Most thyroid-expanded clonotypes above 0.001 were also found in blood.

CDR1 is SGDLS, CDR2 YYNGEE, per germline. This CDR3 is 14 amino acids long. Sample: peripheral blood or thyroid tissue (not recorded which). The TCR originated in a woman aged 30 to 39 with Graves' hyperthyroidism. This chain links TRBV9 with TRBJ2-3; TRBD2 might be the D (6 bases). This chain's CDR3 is CASSVSGLTDRQYF. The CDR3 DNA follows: TGTGCCAGCAGTGTTAGCGGTTTAACAGATAGGCAGTATTTT.